The 6 T cell receptor beta chains given below trace back to one sample, sequenced in a study of blood T cells in healthy people across ages. Next came a second PCR, run for roughly 6 to 11 cycles, which used a sample-barcoded 5' primer along with a J-beta primer mix. TCRdb ran MiXCR on the 5' RACE reads and lists one entry per CDR3 protein. The sample lists about 680,000 distinct CDR3 sequences; approximately 49% were seen once. The sequenced material came from blood. The receptors were sampled from a woman aged 55-69 years in good health.

The genes are TRBV28 and TRBJ2-4; tentative D call: TRBD1 (5 bases). With 5 bases removed from V and 6 bases from J, the gap between germline ends came to 14 bases. Per germline, CDR1 MDHEN and CDR2 SYDVKM. The CDR3 consists of 14 residues. The CDR3: CASSPHRNLNIQYF. CDR3 DNA: TGTGCCAGCAGTCCCCACAGGAACCTAAACATTCAGTACTTC.

The V and J genes are TRBV20-1 and TRBJ2-7; TRBD1 might be the D (6 bases). The J call is uncertain, as TRBJ2-5 better fits the DNA end. This CDR3 contains 18 residues. CDR1 and CDR2 (germline): DFQATT, SNEGSKA (reference sequence). The CDR3 loop reads CSASSLRARTAEKETQYF. In nucleotides, the CDR3 is TGCAGTGCTAGCTCCCTCAGGGCTAGGACAGCCGAGAAAGAGACCCAGTACTTC.

As to this clonotype: The junction departs from germline at one end; a sequencing error may be responsible. V is TRBV6-6 and J is TRBJ2-5, with 12 bases fitting TRBD2. The CDR3 consists of 16 residues. Germline V gene lookup returns CDR1 MNHNY and CDR2 SVGAGI (reference sequence). This CDR3 is CACSQGLAGSQETQYF. The CDR3, as DNA: TGTGCCTGCAGTCAGGGACTAGCGGGCTCCCAAGAGACCCAGTACTTC.

The CDR3 nucleotides are TGTGCCAGCAGCAGGGACAGCCGAAATCAGCCCCAGCATTTT. As protein: CASSRDSRNQPQHF. This chain connects TRBV2 to TRBJ1-5, with 7 bases aligning to TRBD1. CDR1 is SNHLY, CDR2 FYNNEI, per germline. The CDR3 sequence is 14 residues long. V dropped 6 bases and J dropped 4; count of bases not matched to a gene: 6.

This clonotype was observed at least ten times. The V call is TRBV12-3 or TRBV12-4, the J call TRBJ2-1; D is undetermined. Trimming shortened V by 6 bases and J by 6 bases, and 12 bases separated the two germline ends. The CDR3 extends over 13 amino acids. The chain's CDR3 is CASRIRDFNEQFF. In DNA form, the CDR3 reads TGTGCCAGCAGGATTAGGGATTTCAATGAGCAGTTCTTC.

This chain joins TRBV24-1 and TRBJ1-5; a possible D gene is TRBD1 (6 bases). The germline gives CDR1 KGHDR, CDR2 SFDVKD. V lost 4 bases and J lost 7, with 7 bases in between. CDR3 length: 12 amino acids. CDR3 in DNA: TGTGCCACCAGTGACACAGGGCAGCCCCAGCATTTT. Translating gives CATSDTGQPQHF.